This T cell receptor beta chain was captured by sequencing in a study of shared clonotypes between healthy human individuals. Study as a whole: Used for every donor were three CD4 naive, three CD4 memory, two CD8 naive and one CD8 memory plate.

Germline CDR1 and CDR2: SEHNR and FQNEAQ (reference sequence). The CDR3 extends over 14 amino acids. V trimming: 5 bases; J trimming: 1 base; junction bases outside the gene matches: 2. Remarks on this clone: Different DNA sequences within this sample yield the same CDR3.

How the authors handled the data: With immunoSEQ giving junction-only sequences and no quality scores, filtering differed. This table comes from immunoSEQ multiplex PCR, and its TCRdb copy is limited to in-frame clones, with some not included. The V and J calls and clone size come from that table; D and trimming were worked out from the DNA. There are approximately 2.5 million clones in the sample; 93% occur only once, and roughly 0.39% lies in the top ten. Sequencing was performed on naive CD4+ T cells from PBMCs. Sample subset: CD45RA+ positively selected. The chain has TRBV7-9 and TRBJ2-7; 10 positions agree with TRBD1. This receptor was identified in a man aged 18 to 35 in good health. Some clones in this sample may be carry-over from other donors' samples. The CDR3 sequence is CASSRDRGSYEQYF. CDR3 DNA: TGTGCCAGCAGCCGGGACAGGGGTTCCTACGAGCAGTACTTC.